This T cell receptor beta chain was recovered during a study of OX40 agonist ivuxolimab in advanced cancers. Whole-study context: Under the entry rules, prior anti-PD-1, anti-PD-L1 or anti-CTLA-4 therapy was allowed, and approximately 36% had some.

As to this clone: The target antigen is unknown.

Germline CDR1 is SGHRS and CDR2 is YFSETQ. The CDR3 totals 13 residues. Trimming took off 2 bases at V and 5 bases at J, with 7 bases between the two ends. The repertoire was sequenced with immunoSEQ multiplex PCR; TCRdb's copy has only in-frame clones and lacks some. The sample gives tens of thousands of clones, over 85% of which show up once; 0.3% to 0.4% is in the top ten. The study, taken as a whole, reports: Expanded peripheral T cells had an undetermined antigen specificity. Relatively little clonal expansion, among the lowest observed, appeared in partial responders at 0.1-3.0 mg/kg.

Sequenced material: CD4+ or CD8+ T cells sorted from blood, taken in a trial of the OX40 agonist ivuxolimab. The rearrangement links TRBV5-1 to TRBJ2-2, with D hard to call. The clonotype was recovered from an adult with an advanced solid tumor such as melanoma, head and neck, liver or kidney cancer. CDR3 loop: CASSFGATGELFF. The CDR3 region has the DNA TGCGCCAGCAGCTTTGGCGCAACCGGGGAGCTGTTTTTT.